Below, 20 T cell receptor beta chains from the same sample are listed, as sequenced in a study of CD8+CD57+ T cells in acquired aplastic anemia. Individuals selected for sequencing had exhibited CD8+CD57+ cell expansion on flow cytometry. Genomic DNA provided the template from which TCR beta VDJ and CDR3 profiles were obtained. TCRdb reanalysed the reads using MiXCR and keeps one entry per CDR3 protein. The data show approximately 150,000 distinct CDR3 sequences, with more than 45% seen just once and 3.2% held by the top ten. The sample taken for sequencing was sorted CD4+, CD8+, or CD8+CD57+ T cells (not recorded which) from PBMCs. All receptors come from a human donor with aplastic anemia.

This clonotype was picked up many times. This chain links TRBV5-5 with TRBJ1-5; no definite D call. Trimming shortened V by 0 bases and J by 3 bases, and 10 bases separated the two germline ends. From germline, CDR1 is SGHKS and CDR2 YYEKEE (reference sequence). There are 15 residues in the CDR3. This chain's CDR3 is CASSLGSGNNQPQHF. CDR3 DNA: TGTGCCAGCAGCTTGGGTTCTGGGAACAATCAGCCCCAGCATTTT.

The chain recombines TRBV7-3 with TRBJ2-1; 8 nucleotides line up with TRBD1. V dropped 1 base and J dropped 6; count of bases not matched to a gene: 2. The CDR3 totals 14 residues. Germline V gene lookup returns CDR1 SGHTA and CDR2 FQGTGA. CDR3 loop: CASSLRTGTNEQFF. CDR3 coding DNA: TGTGCCAGCAGCTTAAGGACAGGGACCAATGAGCAGTTCTTC.

This rearrangement joins TRBV20-1 to TRBJ2-7; no firm D call. Trimming took off 0 bases at V and 2 bases at J, with 5 bases between the two ends. Germline CDR1 is DFQATT and CDR2 is SNEGSKA (reference sequence). The CDR3 is made up of 12 amino acids. The CDR3 DNA reads TGCAGTGCTAGAGAGGGAACCTACGAGCAGTACTTC. Translating it yields CSAREGTYEQYF.

This clonotype has a count of ten or more. The V call is TRBV5-4, the J call TRBJ2-3; the D is unclear. V lost 0 bases to trimming and J lost 1 base, with 15 bases between them. CDR1 is SGHNT, CDR2 YYREEE, per germline (reference sequence). There are 17 residues in the CDR3. The CDR3 spells CASSLAGVGAGTDTQYF. In DNA, the CDR3 is TGTGCCAGCAGCTTGGCAGGCGTTGGCGCCGGCACAGATACGCAGTATTTT.

V and J are TRBV5-1 and TRBJ2-1, with D perhaps TRBD2 (5 bases). Germline loops: CDR1 SGHRS, CDR2 YFSETQ. With 0 bases removed from V and 8 bases from J, the gap between germline ends came to 18 bases. The CDR3 extends over 16 amino acids. The CDR3 DNA sequence: TGCGCCAGCAGCTTGGCCTCGGGGTTGAGGGTCCATGAGCAGTTCTTC. Translating gives CASSLASGLRVHEQFF.

This clonotype came up once. A read error may explain this, as a much larger clone is one base away. This rearrangement joins TRBV5-1 to TRBJ2-5; D possibly matches TRBD1 or TRBD2 (5 bases each). Germline loops: CDR1 SGHRS, CDR2 YFSETQ. This CDR3 has 15 residues. In DNA, the CDR3 is TGCACCAGCAGCTTAGTTCCGGGGCACCAAGAGACCCAGTACTTC. Translated, it gives CTSSLVPGHQETQYF.

In this sample, this clonotype turned up many times. The rearrangement joins TRBV7-6 to TRBJ1-6, with TRBD1 matching over 8 bases. Germline assignment: CDR1 SGHVS and CDR2 FNYEAQ. This CDR3 spans 14 amino acids. With 5 bases clipped from V and 7 bases from J, the junction kept 4 bases outside the gene matches. The CDR3 region is CASSPGQGNSPLHF. The CDR3 DNA reads as TGTGCCAGCAGCCCCGGACAGGGAAATTCACCCCTCCACTTT.

With regard to this clonotype: The junction shows a germline mismatch at one end, possibly a read error. The genes are TRBV5-1 and TRBJ2-7; D call uncertain. CDR1 and CDR2 (germline): SGHRS, YFSETQ. This CDR3 is built from 14 residues. The CDR3 region has the DNA TGCGCCAGCAGCTTGTTGACGCAGGCCGACGAGCAGTGCTTC. It specifies CASSLLTQADEQCF.

This clonotype occurred many times. V is TRBV30 and J is TRBJ1-4; the match to TRBD1 covers 11 bases. The CDR3 is made up of 16 amino acids. V shed 1 base and J 10 bases; nucleotides not matched to a gene: 11. Germline CDR1 GTSNPN, CDR2 SVGIG (reference sequence). As DNA, the CDR3 is TGTGCCTGGAGTGGGACAGGGGGCGCGGAGACTACAAAACTGTTTTTT. The encoded protein is CAWSGTGGAETTKLFF.

The genes are TRBV7-3 and TRBJ1-1; 7 bases match TRBD1. CDR1 is SGHTA and CDR2 is FQGTGA in the germline V gene. Trimming took 5 bases from V and 12 from J; bases not matched to a gene: 15. The CDR3 runs 14 residues. CDR3 sequence reads: CASSQGMETGETFF. The CDR3 nucleotides are TGTGCCAGCAGCCAAGGAATGGAAACAGGGGAAACTTTCTTT. Based on the CDR3 plus reference TRBV7-3 and TRBJ1-1, the full variable domain is GAGVSQTPSNKVTEKGKYVELRCDPISGHTALYWYRQSLGQGPEFLIYFQGTGAADDSGLPNDRFFAVRPEGSVSTLKIQRTERGDSAVYLCASSQGMETGETFFGQGTRLTVV.

This clonotype has at least ten counts. The J gene is TRBJ1-2, the V gene TRBV5-1, with 9 bases matching TRBD1. Germline assignment: CDR1 SGHRS and CDR2 YFSETQ. This CDR3 region has 16 residues. V dropped 4 bases and J dropped 4; count of bases not matched to a gene: 11. CDR3 sequence (DNA): TGCGCCAGCAGCGATGAGGGACAGGGCTACGGCTATGGCTACACCTTC. Translated: CASSDEGQGYGYGYTF.

With regard to this clonotype: A junction end diverges from the germline sequence, so it may reflect a read error. The CDR3, as DNA: TGCGCCAGCAGCTTAGAGGTGGCTAGCGTCTCCTACAGTGAGCAGTTCTTC. It codes for CASSLEVASVSYSEQFF. This chain links TRBV5-1 with TRBJ2-1; the D gene is possibly TRBD2 (6 bases). The CDR3 sequence is 17 residues long. From germline, CDR1 is SGHRS and CDR2 YFSETQ.

This clonotype was detected many times. The V call is TRBV20-1, the J call TRBJ2-1, with TRBD2 matching over 10 bases. Germline loops: CDR1 DFQATT, CDR2 SNEGSKA (reference sequence). This CDR3 contains 17 residues. V was pared by 5 bases and J by 1 base, with 11 bases of the junction left unmatched. The CDR3 region has the DNA TGCAGTGCTCCTAGGACTAGCGGATCGAGGTCCTACAATGAGCAGTTCTTC. This encodes CSAPRTSGSRSYNEQFF.

This clonotype was recorded many times. The chain uses TRBV6-1 and TRBJ1-4; possibly TRBD1 for D (5 bases). Germline loops: CDR1 MNHNS, CDR2 SASEGT. Trimming took 7 bases from V and 5 from J, leaving 14 bases between them. The CDR3 covers 14 residues. This chain's CDR3 is CASTAGPGNEKLFF. CDR3 in DNA: TGTGCCAGCACCGCGGGTCCAGGGAATGAAAAACTGTTTTTT.

This clonotype has ten or more counts. The rearrangement joins TRBV20-1 to TRBJ2-1; 11 positions match TRBD2. V was pared by 2 bases and J by 3 bases, with 9 bases of the junction left unmatched. Germline lookup yields CDR1 DFQATT and CDR2 SNEGSKA (reference sequence). The CDR3 covers 17 residues. CDR3 amino acids: CSARSRKLAGVYNEQFF. Here the CDR3 DNA reads TGCAGTGCTAGATCCCGGAAACTAGCGGGGGTCTACAATGAGCAGTTCTTC.

The V and J genes are TRBV2 and TRBJ1-2; D call uncertain. Per the germline V gene, CDR1 is SNHLY and CDR2 is FYNNEI. Trimming pared 3 bases from V and 8 bases from J, leaving 4 bases between. This CDR3 has 10 residues. The CDR3 DNA sequence: TGTGCCAGCAGTGAGGGGGGCTACACCTTC. Translated, it gives CASSEGGYTF.

This clonotype was counted at least ten times. The rearrangement uses TRBV5-1 and TRBJ2-7; TRBD1 aligns across 8 bases. Losses at the gene ends were 1 base for V and 3 bases for J; bases not matched to a gene: 6. This CDR3 is built from 15 residues. Germline V gene sequence: CDR1 SGHRS, CDR2 YFSETQ. The CDR3 bases are TGCGCCAGCAGCTTGCCGGACAGGGTTAACTACGAGCAGTACTTC. It specifies CASSLPDRVNYEQYF.

This clonotype was detected ten times or more. J is TRBJ1-5 and V is TRBV19; a possible D gene is TRBD1 (5 bases). There are 15 residues in the CDR3. V was shortened by 3 bases and J by 0 bases, with 9 bases between the two germline ends. From germline, CDR1 is LNHDA and CDR2 SQIVND (reference sequence). For the CDR3, the DNA is TGTGCCAGTAGTATGGGGGTACATAGCAATCAGCCCCAGCATTTT. It is translated as CASSMGVHSNQPQHF.

This chain joins TRBV20-1 and TRBJ2-5; TRBD2 matches at 12 bases. Germline loops: CDR1 DFQATT, CDR2 SNEGSKA (reference sequence). The CDR3 has 14 amino acids. V was clipped by 4 bases and J by 1 base; unmatched bases: 1. The chain's CDR3 is CSATSGGAQETQYF. The CDR3 nucleotides read TGCAGTGCTACTAGCGGGGGGGCCCAAGAGACCCAGTACTTC.

The chain has TRBV15 and TRBJ2-7; a weak D match, TRBD1 (6 bases). V dropped 0 bases and J dropped 1 base, with 16 bases sitting between them. Germline CDR1 and CDR2: LNHNV and YYDKDF (reference sequence). CDR3 length: 17 residues. The CDR3 reads CATSRDPSGTPSYEQYF. In DNA, the CDR3 is TGTGCCACCAGCAGAGATCCCTCCGGGACACCTTCCTACGAGCAGTACTTC.